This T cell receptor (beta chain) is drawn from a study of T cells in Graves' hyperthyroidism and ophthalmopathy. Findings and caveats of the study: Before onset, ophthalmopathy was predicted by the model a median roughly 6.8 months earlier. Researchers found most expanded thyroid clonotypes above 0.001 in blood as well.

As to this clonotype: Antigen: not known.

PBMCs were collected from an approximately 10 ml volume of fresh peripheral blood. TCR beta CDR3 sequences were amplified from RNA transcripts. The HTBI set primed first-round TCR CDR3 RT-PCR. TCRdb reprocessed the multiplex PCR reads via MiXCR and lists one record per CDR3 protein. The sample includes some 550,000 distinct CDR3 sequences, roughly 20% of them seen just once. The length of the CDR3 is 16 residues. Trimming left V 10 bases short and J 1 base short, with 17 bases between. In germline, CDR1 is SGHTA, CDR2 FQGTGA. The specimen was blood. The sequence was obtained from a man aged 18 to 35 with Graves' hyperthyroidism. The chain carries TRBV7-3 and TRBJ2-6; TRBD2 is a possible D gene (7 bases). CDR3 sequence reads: CATARGAGSGANVLTF. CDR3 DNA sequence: TGTGCCACCGCCCGGGGGGCAGGTTCTGGGGCCAACGTCCTGACTTTC.